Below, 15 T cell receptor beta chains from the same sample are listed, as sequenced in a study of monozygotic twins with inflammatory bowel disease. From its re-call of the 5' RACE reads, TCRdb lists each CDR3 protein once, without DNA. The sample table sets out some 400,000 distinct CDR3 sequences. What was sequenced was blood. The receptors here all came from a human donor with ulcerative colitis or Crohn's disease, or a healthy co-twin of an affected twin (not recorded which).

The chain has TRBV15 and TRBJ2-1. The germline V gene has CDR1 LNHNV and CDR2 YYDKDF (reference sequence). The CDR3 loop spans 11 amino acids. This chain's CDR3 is CATSKTDEQFF.

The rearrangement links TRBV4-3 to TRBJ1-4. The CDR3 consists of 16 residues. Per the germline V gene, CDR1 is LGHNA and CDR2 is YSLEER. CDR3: CASSQASQATNEKLFF.

Here the CDR3 reads CASNLGGSANEQFF. The rearrangement joins TRBV6-1 to TRBJ2-1; TCRdb names TRBD2, which stays unverified in the absence of DNA. Germline V gene lookup returns CDR1 MNHNS and CDR2 SASEGT. The CDR3 runs to 14 residues.

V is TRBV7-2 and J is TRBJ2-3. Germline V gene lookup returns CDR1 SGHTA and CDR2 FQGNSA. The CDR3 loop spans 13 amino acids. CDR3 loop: CASSVSNTDTQYF.

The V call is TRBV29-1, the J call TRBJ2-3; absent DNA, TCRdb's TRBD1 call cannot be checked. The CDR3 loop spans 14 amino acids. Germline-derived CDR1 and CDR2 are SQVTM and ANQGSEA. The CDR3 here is CSVDSPGATDTQYF.

The CDR3: CASRDLNGELFF. The V call is TRBV28, the J call TRBJ2-2. This CDR3 has 12 amino acids. Germline CDR1 is MDHEN and CDR2 is SYDVKM.

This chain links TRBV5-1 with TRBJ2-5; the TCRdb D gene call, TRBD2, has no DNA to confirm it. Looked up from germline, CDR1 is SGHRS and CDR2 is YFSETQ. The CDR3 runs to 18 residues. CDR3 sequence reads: CASSSPTGLAGWQETQYF.

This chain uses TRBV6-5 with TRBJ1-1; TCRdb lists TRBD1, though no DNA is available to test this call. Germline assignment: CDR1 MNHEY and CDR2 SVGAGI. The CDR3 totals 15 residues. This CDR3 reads CASSYSGGLKNEAFF.

CDR3 sequence: CASSEALRIFQYF. The rearrangement uses TRBV6-1 and TRBJ2-5. Germline values: CDR1 MNHNS, CDR2 SASEGT. CDR3 length equals 13 residues.

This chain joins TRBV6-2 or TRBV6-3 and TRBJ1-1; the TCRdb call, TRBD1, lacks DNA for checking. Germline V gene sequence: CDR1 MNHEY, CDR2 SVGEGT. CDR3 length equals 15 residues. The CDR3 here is CASSPRGQRNTEAFF.

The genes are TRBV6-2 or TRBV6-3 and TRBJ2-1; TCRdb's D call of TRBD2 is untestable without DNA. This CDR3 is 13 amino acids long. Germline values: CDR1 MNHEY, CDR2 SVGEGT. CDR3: CASTGAGLLEQFF.

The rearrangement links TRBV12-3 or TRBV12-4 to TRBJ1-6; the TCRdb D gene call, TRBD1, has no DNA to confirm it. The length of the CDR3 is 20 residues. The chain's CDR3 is CASSFIMGPRPGSYNSPLHF.

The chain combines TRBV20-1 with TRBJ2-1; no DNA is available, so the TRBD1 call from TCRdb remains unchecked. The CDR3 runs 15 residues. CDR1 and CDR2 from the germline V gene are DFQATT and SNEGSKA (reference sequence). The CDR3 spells CSAGLGRSSYNEQFF.

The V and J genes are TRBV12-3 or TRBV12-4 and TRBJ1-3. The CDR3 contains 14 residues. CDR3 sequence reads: CASSLTLSGNTIYF.

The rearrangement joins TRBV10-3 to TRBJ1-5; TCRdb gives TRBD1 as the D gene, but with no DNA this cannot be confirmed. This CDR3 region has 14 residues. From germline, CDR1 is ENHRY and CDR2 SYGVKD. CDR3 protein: CAISPGYSNQPQHF.